The source of this TCR beta chain is a study of T cells in women clearing cervical HPV infection (dated by TCRdb to between 2018 and 2020). Notes on the research overall: Cases were some 24 women with histologically confirmed HPV16-related CIN3 or worse, including a couple of invasive cancers. An exploratory proof-of-principle case-control study, nested within the Guanacaste HPV Natural History Study in Costa Rica, was conducted to compare TCR repertoires across cervical HPV16 outcomes. Cases and controls were matched on year of sample collection and on age within five years. Cases had a median age of approximately 35 years compared with 38 to 40 for controls, and baseline characteristics showed no significant differences between the groups. Quality controls consisted of five blinded duplicates per group, for a total of around 60 samples made up of 50 participants and about ten replicates. The controls were around 26 women whose single incident HPV16 infection cleared within 12 months with no development of precancer or cancer. In the parent cohort, some 10,000 women aged 18 or older were enrolled in Guanacaste, Costa Rica, during about 1993 to 1994 and were followed for six to seven years. Since HLA typing was available for only a few women, HLA type could not be ruled out as a confounder. Among cases, blood sampling occurred a median of about 150 days after lesion detection, with an interquartile range of roughly 85 to 200 days. Blood from cases was collected at the visit where the lesion was first found, while blood from controls was collected once the infection could no longer be detected.

The cysteine opens and the phenylalanine closes a CDR3 of 15 amino acids. Sequencing covers 36 bases of the CDR3, shown here with the frame starting at base 1. Looking up the germline V gene (reference sequence) yields CDR1 LNHDA and CDR2 SQIVND. The immunoSEQ assay used multiplex PCR to amplify TCR beta CDR3 regions from an average of about 1.1 ug of genomic DNA per sample. Primer bias was corrected in the assay by using a complete synthetic TCR repertoire to establish an amplification baseline. Amplicons were sequenced on the Illumina platform. Per the source publication's procedure: Error correction of the sequences involved clustering with frequency ratios plus a modified nearest-neighbor algorithm, after which the sequences were analyzed in the immunoSEQ Analyzer using IMGT gene definitions. At each rarefaction depth, TCR richness and evenness were averaged over 20 rarefaction repeats, and samples with fewer sequences than the depth were excluded. Relative abundances of V, D and J genes were compared between groups using Wilcoxon rank sum tests, with FDR correction applied. An intraclass correlation of just under 96% for TCR richness and an average of about 80% across 65 to 70 gene segments were obtained from the blinded duplicates. TCRdb carries this immuneACCESS record with in-frame sequences only. Its versions omit some clonotypes, under half of them owing to an unresolved V gene in the studies checked, with the rest unexplained. V, J and clone size reflect that table, while D and trimming were determined from the DNA. The record for this sample contains roughly 14,000 clones. The biggest ten clones account for roughly 20% of the sample.

Overall study results and their limits: Because the number of T cells in each sample was unknown, differences in richness could reflect differing T-cell content rather than repertoire biology. TCR repertoire richness was significantly higher in CIN3+ cases than in controls across sequencing depths, while evenness did not differ. TRBV6-7 relative abundance was lower in cases than in controls (around 0.11% versus 0.15%; Bonferroni P = 0.0008). Whether associations preceded infection or resulted from infection could not be shown with the cross-sectional design, and effector/memory subsets and HPV-specific T cells were not isolated. By combining richness with V gene abundances, random forest classifiers separated cases from controls with an estimated AUC of about 0.82.

Every participant had a single incident cervical HPV16 infection, and prevalent HPV16 infections were excluded. Cervical HPV DNA was detected with MY09/MY11 PCR, and genotyping was done with dot-blot hybridization. Around 16 mL of heparinized blood were centrifuged, and the buffy coat was aliquoted, frozen at -30°C, then stored at -80°C. Genomic DNA was extracted from buffy coat specimens using QIAGEN kits. A word on this clone: No antigen is known for it. The read ends 3 residues before the CDR3 terminus; that terminus is restored from the germline J gene.

Sequencing input: blood buffy coat. The chain is made from TRBV19 and TRBJ1-2; TRBD1 is a possible D gene, resting on 6 matching bases. The TCR was taken from a woman between 18 and 70 years old with a cervical HPV16 infection that either progressed to CIN3+ or cleared (not recorded which). This receptor has the CDR3 CASSPGLAGAHDYTF. CDR3 DNA (partial): TGTGCCAGTAGTCCGGGACTAGCGGGGGCCCACGAC.